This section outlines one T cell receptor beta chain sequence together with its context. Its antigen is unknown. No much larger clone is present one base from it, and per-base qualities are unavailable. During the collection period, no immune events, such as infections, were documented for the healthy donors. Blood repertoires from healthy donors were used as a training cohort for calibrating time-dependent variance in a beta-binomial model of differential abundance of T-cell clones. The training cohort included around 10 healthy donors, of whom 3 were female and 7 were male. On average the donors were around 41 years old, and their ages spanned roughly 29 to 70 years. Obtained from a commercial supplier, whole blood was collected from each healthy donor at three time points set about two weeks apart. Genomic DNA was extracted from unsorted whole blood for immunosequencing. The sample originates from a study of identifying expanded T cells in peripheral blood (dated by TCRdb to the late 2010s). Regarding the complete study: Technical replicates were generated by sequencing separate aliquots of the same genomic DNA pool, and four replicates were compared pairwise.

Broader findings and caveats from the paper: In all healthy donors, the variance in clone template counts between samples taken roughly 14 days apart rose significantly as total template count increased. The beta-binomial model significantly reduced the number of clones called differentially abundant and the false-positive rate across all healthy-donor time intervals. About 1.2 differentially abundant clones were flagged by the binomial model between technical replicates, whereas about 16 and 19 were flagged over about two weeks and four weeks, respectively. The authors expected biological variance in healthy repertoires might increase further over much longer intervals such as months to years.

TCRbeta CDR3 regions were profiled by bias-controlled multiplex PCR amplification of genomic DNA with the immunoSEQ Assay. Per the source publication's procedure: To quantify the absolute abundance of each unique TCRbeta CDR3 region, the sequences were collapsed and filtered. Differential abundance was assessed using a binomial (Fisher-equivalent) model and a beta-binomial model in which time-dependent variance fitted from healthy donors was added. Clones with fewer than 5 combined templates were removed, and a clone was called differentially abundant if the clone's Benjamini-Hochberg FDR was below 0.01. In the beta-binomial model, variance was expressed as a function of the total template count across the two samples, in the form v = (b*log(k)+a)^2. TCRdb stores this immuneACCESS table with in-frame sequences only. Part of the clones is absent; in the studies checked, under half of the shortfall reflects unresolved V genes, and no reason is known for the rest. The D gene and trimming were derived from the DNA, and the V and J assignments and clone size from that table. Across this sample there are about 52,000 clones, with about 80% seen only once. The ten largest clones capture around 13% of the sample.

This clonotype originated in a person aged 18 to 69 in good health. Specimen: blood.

CDR3 region: CASSLGRVGNEQFF. The nucleotides are TGCGCCAGCAGCTTGGGACGGGTCGGAAATGAGCAGTTCTTC. The chain joins TRBV5-1 to TRBJ2-1, with the D gene not clear enough to name. The V and J ends are trimmed by 0 bases and 7 bases, leaving 11 bases between them. From its cysteine to its phenylalanine, the CDR3 spans 14 amino acids. Here the CDR3 DNA is all that survives: 42 bases in frame from base 1. CDR1 and CDR2 are read off the germline V gene as SGHRS and YFSETQ.